These 5 T cell receptor beta chains originate from one sample sequenced in a study of cytomegalovirus exposure and HLA in healthy donors (dated by TCRdb to the late 2010s). Receptor amplification or capture employed the immunoSEQ multiplex PCR assay. A mixture of 60 forward primers for TCR Vbeta segments and 13 reverse primers for TCR Jbeta segments was used in the multiplex PCR. Sourced from immuneACCESS, this table was stored by TCRdb with only in-frame sequences that have V and J called. A share of the clones is absent; for the studies checked, an unresolved V gene accounts for under half, and the remainder has no known explanation. The sample profile shows tens of thousands of clones; approximately 77% of them were found once. Roughly 3.4% of the sample is held by the ten biggest clonotypes. The specimen sequenced was PBMCs. Source of these receptors: a woman aged 40-49 years in good health and CMV-seropositive.

The rearrangement uses TRBV27 and TRBJ2-5; 7 positions agree with TRBD1. J was trimmed by 11 bases and V by 5 bases; bases with no gene match: 17. Germline V gives CDR1 MNHEY, CDR2 SMNVEV (reference sequence). There are 15 residues in the CDR3. The CDR3 DNA follows: TGTGCCAGCAGTCTATTACGGACAGGTGGAAAGGAGCAGTACTTC. Amino acid sequence: CASSLLRTGGKEQYF.

This clone appeared a few times. This sequence joins TRBV5-1 and TRBJ2-5, with a possible D match to TRBD2 (6 bases). There are 14 residues in the CDR3. Germline V gives CDR1 SGHRS, CDR2 YFSETQ. CDR3 sequence: CATRAGTFKETQYF. The DNA of the CDR3 is TGCGCTACCAGAGCCGGGACTTTCAAAGAGACCCAGTACTTC.

The chain is built from TRBV25-1 and TRBJ1-1; D is perhaps TRBD1 (6 bases). Germline V gene lookup returns CDR1 MGHDK and CDR2 SYGVNS. V gave up 7 bases and J gave up 3 bases, with 12 bases separating them. The CDR3 sequence is 13 residues long. CDR3 sequence: CASTQGPHTEAFF. The DNA for the CDR3 is TGTGCCAGCACCCAGGGGCCCCACACTGAAGCTTTCTTT.

This chain links TRBV6-1 with TRBJ2-7; tentative D call: TRBD2 (5 bases). The CDR3 loop spans 12 amino acids. Trimming removed 8 bases from V and 1 base from J, with 9 bases in between. Looked up from germline, CDR1 is MNHNS and CDR2 is SASEGT. The CDR3, as DNA: TGTGCCAGCGAGGGTGAATCCTACGAGCAGTACTTC. Amino acids: CASEGESYEQYF.

The CDR3 bases are TGTGCCACGGGGCAGGGGGCCGGCTACACCTTC. It specifies CATGQGAGYTF. The V gene is TRBV6-5, the J gene TRBJ1-2, with 8 bases identical to TRBD1. This CDR3 has 11 residues. J gave up 8 bases and V 10 bases, and 6 bases lay outside the gene matches. From germline, CDR1 is MNHEY and CDR2 SVGAGI.